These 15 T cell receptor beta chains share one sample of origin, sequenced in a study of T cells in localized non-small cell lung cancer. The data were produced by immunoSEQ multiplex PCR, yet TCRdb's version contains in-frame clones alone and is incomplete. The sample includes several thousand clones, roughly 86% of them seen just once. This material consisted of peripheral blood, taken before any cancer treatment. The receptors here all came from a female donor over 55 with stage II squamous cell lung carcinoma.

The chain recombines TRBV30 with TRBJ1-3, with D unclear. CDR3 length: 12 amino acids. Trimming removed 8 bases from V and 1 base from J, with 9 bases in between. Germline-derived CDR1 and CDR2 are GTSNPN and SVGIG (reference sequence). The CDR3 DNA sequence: TGTGCCGCCACTAGTTCTGGAAACACCATATATTTT. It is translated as CAATSSGNTIYF. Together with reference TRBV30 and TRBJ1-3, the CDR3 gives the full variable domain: SQTIHQWPATLVQPVGSPLSLECTVEGTSNPNLYWYRQAAGRGLQLLFYSVGIGQISSEVPQNLSASRPQDRQFILSSKKLLLSDSGFYLCAATSSGNTIYFGEGSWLTVV.

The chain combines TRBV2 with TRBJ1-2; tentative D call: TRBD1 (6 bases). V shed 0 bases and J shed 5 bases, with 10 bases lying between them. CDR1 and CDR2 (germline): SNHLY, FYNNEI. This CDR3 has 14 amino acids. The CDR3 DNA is TGTGCCAGCAGTGAAGCGGGGACATTGTATGGCTACACCTTC. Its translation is CASSEAGTLYGYTF.

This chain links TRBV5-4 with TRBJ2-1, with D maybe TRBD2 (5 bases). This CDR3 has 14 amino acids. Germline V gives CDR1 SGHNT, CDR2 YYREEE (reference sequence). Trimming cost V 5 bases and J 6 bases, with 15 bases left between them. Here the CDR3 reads CASSSTGSINEQFF. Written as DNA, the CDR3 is TGTGCCAGCAGTTCAACGGGGAGTATCAATGAGCAGTTCTTC.

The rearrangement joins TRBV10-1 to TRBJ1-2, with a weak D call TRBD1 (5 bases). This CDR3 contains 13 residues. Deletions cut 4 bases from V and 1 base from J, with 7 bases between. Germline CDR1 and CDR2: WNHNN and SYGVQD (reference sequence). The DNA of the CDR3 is TGCGCCAGCAGTGGGGACGGTAACTATGGCTACACCTTC. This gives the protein CASSGDGNYGYTF.

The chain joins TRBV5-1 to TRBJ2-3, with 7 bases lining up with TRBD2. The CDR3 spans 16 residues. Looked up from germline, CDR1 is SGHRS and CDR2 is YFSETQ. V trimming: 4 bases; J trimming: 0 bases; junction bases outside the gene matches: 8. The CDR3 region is CASSLASGYSTDTQYF. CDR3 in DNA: TGCGCCAGCAGCCTAGCTAGCGGATATAGCACAGATACGCAGTATTTT. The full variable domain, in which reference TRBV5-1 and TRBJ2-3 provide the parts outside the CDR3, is KAGVTQTPRYLIKTRGQQVTLSCSPISGHRSVSWYQQTPGQGLQFLFEYFSETQRNKGNFPGRFSGRQFSNSRSEMNVSTLELGDSALYLCASSLASGYSTDTQYFGPGTRLTVL.

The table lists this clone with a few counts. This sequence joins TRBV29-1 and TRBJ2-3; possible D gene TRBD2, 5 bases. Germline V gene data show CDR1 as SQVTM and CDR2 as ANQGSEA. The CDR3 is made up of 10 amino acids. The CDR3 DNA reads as TGCAGTGCTGGAGGAGATACGCAGTATTTT. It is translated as CSAGGDTQYF.

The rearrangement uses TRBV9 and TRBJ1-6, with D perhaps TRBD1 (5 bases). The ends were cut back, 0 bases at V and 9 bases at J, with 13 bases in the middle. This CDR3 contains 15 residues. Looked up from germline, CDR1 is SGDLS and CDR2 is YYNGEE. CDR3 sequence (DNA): TGTGCCAGCAGCGTAGACGTGGCAGGGAGTTCACCCCTCCACTTT. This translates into CASSVDVAGSSPLHF.

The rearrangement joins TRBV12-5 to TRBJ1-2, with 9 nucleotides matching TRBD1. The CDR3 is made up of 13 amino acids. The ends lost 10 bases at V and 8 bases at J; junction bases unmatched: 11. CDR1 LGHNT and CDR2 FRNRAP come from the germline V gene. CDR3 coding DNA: TGTGCTACCCCGAGGGGACAGGGTAGGGGCTACACCTTC. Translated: CATPRGQGRGYTF.

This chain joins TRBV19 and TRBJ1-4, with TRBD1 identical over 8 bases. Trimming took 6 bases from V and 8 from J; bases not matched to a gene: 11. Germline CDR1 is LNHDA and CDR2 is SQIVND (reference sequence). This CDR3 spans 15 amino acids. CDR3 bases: TGTGCCAGTAGCGCCTCAGGGGGCATCGGAGAAAAACTGTTTTTT. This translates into CASSASGGIGEKLFF.

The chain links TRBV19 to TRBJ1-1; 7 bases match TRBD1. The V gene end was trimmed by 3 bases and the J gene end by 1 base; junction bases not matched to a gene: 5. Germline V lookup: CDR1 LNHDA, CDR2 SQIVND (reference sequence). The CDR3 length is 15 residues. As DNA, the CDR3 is TGTGCCAGTAGTATTGTGGCAGGGGGGAACACTGAAGCTTTCTTT. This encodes CASSIVAGGNTEAFF. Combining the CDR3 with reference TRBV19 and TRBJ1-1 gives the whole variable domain DGGITQSPKYLFRKEGQNVTLSCEQNLNHDAMYWYRQDPGQGLRLIYYSQIVNDFQKGDIAEGYSVSREKKESFPLTVTSAQKNPTAFYLCASSIVAGGNTEAFFGQGTRLTVV.

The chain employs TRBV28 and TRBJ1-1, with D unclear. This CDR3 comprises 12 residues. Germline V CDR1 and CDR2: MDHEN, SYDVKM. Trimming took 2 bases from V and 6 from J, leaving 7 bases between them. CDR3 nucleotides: TGTGCCAGCAGTTTAATATGGGCTGAAGCTTTCTTT. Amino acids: CASSLIWAEAFF. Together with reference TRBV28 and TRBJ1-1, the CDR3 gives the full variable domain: DVKVTQSSRYLVKRTGEKVFLECVQDMDHENMFWYRQDPGLGLRLIYFSYDVKMKEKGDIPEGYSVSREKKERFSLILESASTNQTSMYLCASSLIWAEAFFGQGTRLTVV.

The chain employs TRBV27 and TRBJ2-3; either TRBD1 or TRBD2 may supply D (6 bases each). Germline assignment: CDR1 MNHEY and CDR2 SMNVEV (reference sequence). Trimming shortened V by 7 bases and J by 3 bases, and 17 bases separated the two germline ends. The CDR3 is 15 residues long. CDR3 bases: TGTGCCAGCACCCTAAAGGGGGGTGGGACAGATACGCAGTATTTT. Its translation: CASTLKGGGTDTQYF.

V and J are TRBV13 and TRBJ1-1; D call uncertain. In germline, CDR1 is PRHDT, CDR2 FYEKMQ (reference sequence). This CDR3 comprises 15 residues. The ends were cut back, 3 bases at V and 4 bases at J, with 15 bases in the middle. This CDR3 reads CASSFRQSRGTEAFF. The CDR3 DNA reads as TGTGCCAGCAGCTTCCGCCAGAGCCGGGGCACTGAAGCTTTCTTT. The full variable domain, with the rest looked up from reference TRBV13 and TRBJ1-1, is AAGVIQSPRHLIKEKRETATLKCYPIPRHDTVYWYQQGPGQDPQFLISFYEKMQSDKGSIPDRFSAQQFSDYHSELNMSSLELGDSALYFCASSFRQSRGTEAFFGQGTRLTVV.

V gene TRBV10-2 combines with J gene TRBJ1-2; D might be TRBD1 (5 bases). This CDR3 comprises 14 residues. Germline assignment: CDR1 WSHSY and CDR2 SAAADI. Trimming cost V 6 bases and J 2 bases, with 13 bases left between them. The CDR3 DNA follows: TGCGCCAGCAGCACCTCCAGGGAGAACTATGGCTACACCTTC. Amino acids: CASSTSRENYGYTF.

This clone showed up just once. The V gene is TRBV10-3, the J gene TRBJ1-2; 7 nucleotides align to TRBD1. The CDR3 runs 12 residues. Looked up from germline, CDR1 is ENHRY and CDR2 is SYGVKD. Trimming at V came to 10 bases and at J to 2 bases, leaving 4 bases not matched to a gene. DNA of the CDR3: TGTGCCACCAGACAGGGAAACTATGGCTACACCTTC. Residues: CATRQGNYGYTF.